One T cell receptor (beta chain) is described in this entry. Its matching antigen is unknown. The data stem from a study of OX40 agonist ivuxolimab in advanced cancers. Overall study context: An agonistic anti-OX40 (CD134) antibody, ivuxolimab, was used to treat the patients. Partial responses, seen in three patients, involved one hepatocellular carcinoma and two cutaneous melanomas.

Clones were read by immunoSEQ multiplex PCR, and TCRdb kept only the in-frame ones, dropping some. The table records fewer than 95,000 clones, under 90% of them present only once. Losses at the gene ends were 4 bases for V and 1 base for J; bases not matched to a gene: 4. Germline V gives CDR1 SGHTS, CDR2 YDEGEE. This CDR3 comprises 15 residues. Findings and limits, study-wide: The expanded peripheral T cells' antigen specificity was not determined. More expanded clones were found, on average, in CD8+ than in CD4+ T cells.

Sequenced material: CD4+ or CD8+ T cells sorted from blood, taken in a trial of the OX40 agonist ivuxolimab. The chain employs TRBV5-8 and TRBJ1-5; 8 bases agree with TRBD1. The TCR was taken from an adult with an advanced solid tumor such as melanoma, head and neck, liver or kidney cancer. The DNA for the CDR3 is TGTGCCAGCAGCCGGAACAGGGGGAGCAATCAGCCCCAGCATTTT. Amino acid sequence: CASSRNRGSNQPQHF.